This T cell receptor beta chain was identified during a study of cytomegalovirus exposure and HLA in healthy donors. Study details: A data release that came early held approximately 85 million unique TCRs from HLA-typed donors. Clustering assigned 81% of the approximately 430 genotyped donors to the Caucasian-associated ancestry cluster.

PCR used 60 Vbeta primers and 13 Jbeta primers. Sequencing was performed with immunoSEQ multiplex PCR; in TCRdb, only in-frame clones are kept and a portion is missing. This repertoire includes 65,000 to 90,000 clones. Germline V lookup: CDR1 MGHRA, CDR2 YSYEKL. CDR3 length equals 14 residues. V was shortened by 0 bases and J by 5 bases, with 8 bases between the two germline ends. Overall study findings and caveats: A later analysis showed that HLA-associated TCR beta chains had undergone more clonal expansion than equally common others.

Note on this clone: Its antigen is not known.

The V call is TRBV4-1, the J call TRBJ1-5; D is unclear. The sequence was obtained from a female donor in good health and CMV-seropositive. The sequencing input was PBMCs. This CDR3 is CASSQEARYQPQHF. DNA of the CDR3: TGCGCCAGCAGCCAAGAGGCCAGGTATCAGCCCCAGCATTTT.